The entry below describes one TCR beta chain. This clone's antigen is unknown. Per-nucleotide qualities are absent, and no much larger clonotype sits a single base away. PBMCs were isolated by Ficoll-Paque density gradient centrifugation. The data originate from a study of T-cell memory formation after mild COVID-19 (TCRdb year 2021). With regard to the full study: TCR sequence clusters from the two donors were largely donor specific. Two young, previously healthy adult volunteers made up the cohort, one male and one female. Longitudinal TCRalpha and TCRbeta repertoire sequencing tracked T-cell clones expanding and contracting after mild COVID-19 in two donors.

General study outcomes and caveats: Only two mild cases were covered in the study, and larger cohorts including severe cases with pre-infection samples were considered necessary. Clones contracting from day 15 to 85 had balanced CD4/CD8 phenotypes, while a second wave expanding from day 15 to 37 was biased towards CD4+. Contracting CD4+ clones appeared mostly in the CM and EM memory subsets, whereas CD8+ clones were enriched in EMRA. SARS-CoV-2 specificity was not confirmed for the second-wave clones peaking on day 37. Some responding clones were found in pre-infection memory, which suggests that pre-existing cross-reactive memory T cells took part in the SARS-CoV-2 response.

The instrument given in TCRdb is Illumina NovaSeq 6000. TCRalpha and TCRbeta cDNA libraries were built by 5'RACE with constant-segment primers, adding sample barcodes and unique molecular identifiers. RNA was extracted from every sample with Trizol reagent. Libraries were amplified in two PCR steps, with a second sample barcode and Illumina TruSeq adapters added in the second step. Libraries were sequenced on an Illumina NovaSeq with 2 x 150 bp paired-end reads. The paper's data handling went like this. With migec v1.2.7, reads were demultiplexed and then collapsed into UMI-guided consensus sequences. Using mixcr v2.1.11, the UMI consensuses were aligned to TRA and TRB V and J templates and assembled into clonotypes. Clonotypes were classified as expanded or contracted when called significant by both edgeR and NoisET, with noise models trained on biological replicates. For edgeR calls, the thresholds were a false discovery rate-adjusted p below 0.01 and a log2 fold-change of 1. As an exploratory analysis of dynamics, max-normalized trajectories of the 1000 most abundant clonotypes were examined by PCA with hierarchical clustering. Separately sequenced CD4+ and CD8+ repertoires were used to assign a CD4 or CD8 phenotype to each responding clone. TCRdb took the public reads, trimmed them with fastp at Q25, ran MiXCR for clone calling and kept in-frame beta chains. Identical CDR3 proteins give one entry, which carries the most common genes and DNA. It is TCRdb's table, rather than the study itself, that gives the V and J calls and clone size. Recorded for this sample are approximately 290,000 distinct CDR3 sequences; around 8% of them occurred a single time. The ten largest account for approximately 23% of the sample.

Per the germline V gene, KGHSH is the CDR1 and LQKENI is the CDR2. A distance of 14 bases separates the germline ends of V and J, which lose 3 bases and 6 bases respectively. Its CDR3 holds 14 amino acids, cysteine through phenylalanine. Of all the DNA, just the CDR3 is kept, 42 bases in frame from base 1. Sequencing was carried out using PBMCs or a T cell subset sorted from them (not recorded which). This receptor was obtained from a man between 18 and 35 years old who had mild COVID-19 (a few samples of this study predate the infection). The sample titles of this study are shuffled in the database, so cell type and time point are left out; the donor was told from shared clones. The sequence is built from TRBV18 and TRBJ1-1; a tentative D match to TRBD1 spans 5 bases. The CDR3 region has the sequence CASSPGTTYPEAFF. At the DNA level, the sequence is TGTGCCAGCTCACCGGGGACCACTTACCCTGAAGCTTTCTTT.